The rows below give T cell receptor beta chains drawn from one sample of a study of T cell responses to AZD1222 COVID-19 vaccine. Sequencing was performed with immunoSEQ multiplex PCR; in TCRdb, only in-frame clones are kept and a portion is missing. This sample has about 130,000 clones; more than 90% occur once, and the top ten carry 1% to 1.3%. Specimen: peripheral blood, collected 28 days after the second AZD1222 dose. The receptors stem from an adult who received the AZD1222 COVID-19 vaccine. Both conserved end residues are part of each CDR3. D genes are given only for firm matches. Size tells how often a clone was seen (once, few, many) or the class of an expanded clone, and some rows leave it out.

clone_size	d_call	j_call	v_call	cdr3_aa	cdr3_nt
once	NA	TRBJ1-1	TRBV27	CASSRLLENTEAFF	TGTGCCAGCAGTCGTCTCCTAGAGAACACTGAAGCTTTCTTT
NA	NA	TRBJ1-6	TRBV5-1	CASSLAGGSPLHF	TGCGCCAGCAGCTTGGCTGGTGGTTCACCCCTCCACTTT
NA	NA	TRBJ2-3	TRBV9	CASSRGPSTDTQYF	TGTGCCAGCAGCCGTGGACCTAGCACAGATACGCAGTATTTT
NA	NA	TRBJ2-1	TRBV27	CATGEAGLYNEQFF	TGTGCCACCGGGGAGGCAGGGCTGTACAATGAGCAGTTCTTC
NA	NA	TRBJ1-1	TRBV11-3	CASSFQGSTEAFF	TGTGCCAGCAGCTTTCAGGGGTCCACTGAAGCTTTCTTT
NA	NA	TRBJ2-6	TRBV30	CAWHSGANVLTF	TGTGCCTGGCACTCTGGGGCCAACGTCCTGACTTTC
few	TRBD2	TRBJ2-1	TRBV24-1	CATSGRLAGHNEQFF	TGTGCCACCAGTGGACGACTAGCGGGGCACAATGAGCAGTTCTTC
NA	TRBD2	TRBJ2-1	TRBV9	CASSPGTSGGVYNEQFF	TGTGCCAGCAGCCCTGGGACTAGCGGGGGGGTTTACAATGAGCAGTTCTTC
NA	NA	TRBJ2-7	TRBV9	CASSVGYSYEQYF	TGTGCCAGCAGCGTAGGCTATTCCTACGAGCAGTACTTC
NA	NA	TRBJ1-3	TRBV5-1	CASSLEPRVSGNTIYF	TGCGCCAGCAGCTTGGAACCCAGGGTCTCTGGAAACACCATATATTTT
NA	TRBD1	TRBJ2-3	TRBV7-3	CASSSNRGADTQYF	TGTGCCAGCAGCTCAAACAGGGGTGCAGATACGCAGTATTTT
NA	NA	TRBJ1-4	TRBV6-4	CASSESDSHEKLFF	TGTGCCAGCAGTGAATCGGACAGCCATGAAAAACTGTTTTTT
NA	TRBD2	TRBJ2-4	TRBV3-1/TRBV3-2	CASSRGLAGENIQYF	TGTGCCAGCAGCCGGGGACTAGCGGGTGAAAACATTCAGTACTTC
NA	NA	TRBJ2-7	TRBV19	CASSIQGSSSYEQYF	TGTGCCAGTAGTATTCAGGGCAGTTCCTCCTACGAGCAGTACTTC
NA	TRBD1	TRBJ1-2	TRBV19	CASKGTGVGNYGYTF	TGTGCCAGTAAAGGGACAGGGGTGGGCAACTATGGCTACACCTTC
NA	NA	TRBJ2-5	TRBV11-2	CASSLTGSRVETQYF	TGTGCCAGCAGCTTAACCGGGAGCAGAGTAGAGACCCAGTACTTC
NA	TRBD1	TRBJ1-2	TRBV27	CASWRTGLSGYTF	TGTGCCAGCTGGCGGACAGGTTTGAGCGGCTACACCTTC
NA	NA	TRBJ2-5	TRBV19	CASSLEQGETQYF	TGTGCCAGTAGTTTGGAACAGGGAGAGACCCAGTACTTC
NA	NA	TRBJ2-5	TRBV9	CASSDEETQYF	TGTGCCAGCAGCGATGAAGAGACCCAGTACTTC
NA	TRBD1	TRBJ2-2	TRBV5-4	CASSLDDRVTGELFF	TGTGCCAGCAGCTTGGATGACAGGGTTACCGGGGAGCTGTTTTTT
NA	NA	TRBJ1-1	TRBV5-1	CASSLVGGINTEAFF	TGCGCCAGCAGCTTGGTAGGGGGAATTAACACTGAAGCTTTCTTT
NA	NA	TRBJ1-2	TRBV24-1	CATSEEDGYTF	TGTGCCACCAGTGAAGAGGATGGCTACACCTTC
NA	NA	TRBJ2-6	TRBV19	CASSNILYFSGANVLTF	TGTGCCAGTAGTAATATCCTATATTTCTCTGGGGCCAACGTCCTGACTTTC
NA	TRBD1	TRBJ1-2	TRBV4-3	CASSQDNRGNGGYTF	TGCGCCAGCAGCCAAGATAACAGGGGGAACGGTGGCTACACCTTC
NA	TRBD1	TRBJ2-7	TRBV5-3	CARNSWGQTYEQYF	TGTGCCAGAAACTCCTGGGGACAGACCTACGAGCAGTACTTC
NA	NA	TRBJ2-3	TRBV7-3	CASSQGRAPDTQYF	TGTGCCAGCAGCCAAGGCAGGGCCCCAGATACGCAGTATTTT
NA	NA	TRBJ2-2	TRBV14	CASSRWGANTGELFF	TGTGCCAGCAGTCGGTGGGGGGCCAACACCGGGGAGCTGTTTTTT
NA	TRBD1	TRBJ1-3	TRBV5-6	CASSVKDRGDTIYF	TGTGCCAGCAGCGTAAAGGACAGGGGAGACACCATATATTTT
NA	TRBD1	TRBJ1-2	TRBV27	CASSRTGDSRYGYTF	TGTGCCAGCAGCCGCACAGGGGACAGCAGATATGGCTACACCTTC
NA	NA	TRBJ2-7	TRBV18	CASSPLSGNEQYF	TGTGCCAGCTCACCACTTTCGGGGAACGAGCAGTACTTC
NA	NA	TRBJ1-4	TRBV5-1	CASSPLQGNYEKLFF	TGCGCCAGCAGCCCGCTACAGGGAAACTATGAAAAACTGTTTTTT